One and the same sample provided the 5 T cell receptor beta chains below, sequenced in a study of T cells after yellow fever vaccination. TCRdb re-called the 5' RACE reads through MiXCR, storing one row per CDR3 protein. The repertoire holds about 510,000 distinct CDR3 sequences, 20% to 25% seen once, with approximately 15% in the top ten. This sample comprised PBMCs, obtained approximately 20 days after the first yellow fever vaccination. The receptors were gathered from a man aged 18-30 years who received the YFV17D yellow fever vaccine.

V is TRBV6-5 and J is TRBJ1-2; 10 nucleotides match TRBD1. Germline CDR1 and CDR2: MNHEY and SVGAGI. V trimming: 4 bases; J trimming: 4 bases; junction bases outside the gene matches: 6. CDR3 length: 15 residues. This CDR3 reads CASSLSTGGLYGYTF. The CDR3 DNA is TGTGCCAGCAGTTTATCGACAGGGGGCCTCTATGGCTACACCTTC.

This clonotype came up a few times. The gene calls are TRBV6-5 and TRBJ1-3; 7 bases line up with TRBD1. Germline loops: CDR1 MNHEY, CDR2 SVGAGI. The CDR3 is 15 amino acids. V lost 0 bases, J lost 2 bases, and 1 base stayed unmatched. The CDR3 here is CASSYSGTAGNTIYF. The CDR3 bases are TGTGCCAGCAGTTACTCCGGGACAGCTGGAAACACCATATATTTT.

This chain joins TRBV7-2 and TRBJ2-1; 16 bases fit TRBD2. The CDR3 totals 19 residues. Germline V lookup: CDR1 SGHTA, CDR2 FQGNSA. V was clipped by 5 bases and J by 1 base; unmatched bases: 8. The CDR3, as DNA: TGTGCCAGCAGCGTACCGGGACTAGCGGGGGGGCGATCCTACAATGAGCAGTTCTTC. Translated, it gives CASSVPGLAGGRSYNEQFF.

The chain joins TRBV20-1 to TRBJ1-6; D is unresolved. Germline V gene lookup returns CDR1 DFQATT and CDR2 SNEGSKA (reference sequence). The CDR3 is made up of 14 amino acids. The V and J ends lost 7 bases and 4 bases respectively, with 14 bases between them. CDR3 coding DNA: TGCAGTGTTTTGGGCTTCGATTATAATTCACCCCTCCACTTT. Protein sequence: CSVLGFDYNSPLHF.

The rearrangement joins TRBV20-1 to TRBJ1-1, with unresolved D. Trimming pared 5 bases from V and 1 base from J, leaving 5 bases between. The germline V gene encodes CDR1 DFQATT and CDR2 SNEGSKA (reference sequence). This CDR3 spans 11 amino acids. The CDR3 DNA reads as TGCAGTGCTCCCAGGAACACTGAAGCTTTCTTT. Its protein product is CSAPRNTEAFF.